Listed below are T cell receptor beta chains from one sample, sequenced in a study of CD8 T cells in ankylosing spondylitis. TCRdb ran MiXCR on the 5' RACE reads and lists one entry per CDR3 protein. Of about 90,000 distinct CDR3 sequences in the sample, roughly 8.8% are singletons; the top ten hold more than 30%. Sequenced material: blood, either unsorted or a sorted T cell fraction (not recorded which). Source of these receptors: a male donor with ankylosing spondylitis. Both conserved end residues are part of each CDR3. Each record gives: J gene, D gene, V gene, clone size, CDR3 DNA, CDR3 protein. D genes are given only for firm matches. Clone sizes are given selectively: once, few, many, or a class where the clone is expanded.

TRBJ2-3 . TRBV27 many TGTGCCAGCAGTTCCTCAGCAGGGGAGAGCACAGATACGCAGTATTTT CASSSSAGESTDTQYF
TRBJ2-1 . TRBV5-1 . TGCGCCAGCAGCTCCCTCGAGATAACCTACAATGAGCAGTTCTTC CASSSLEITYNEQFF
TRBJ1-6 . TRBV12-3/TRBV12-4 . TGTGCCAGCAGAGGAGGACGGTTCAATTCACCCCTCCACTTT CASRGGRFNSPLHF
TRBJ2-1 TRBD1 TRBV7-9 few TGTGCCAGCAGCTCCATCGGGACAGTGCCCTACAATGAGCAGTTCTTC CASSSIGTVPYNEQFF
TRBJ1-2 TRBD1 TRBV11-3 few TGTGCCAGCAGCTTGGGCGCTGGGACAGACTATGGCTACACCTTC CASSLGAGTDYGYTF
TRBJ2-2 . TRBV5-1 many TGCGCCAGCAGCTTGGGTGGTGGCACCGGGGAGCTGTTTTTT CASSLGGGTGELFF
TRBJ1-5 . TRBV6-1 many TGTGCCAGCAGAGGGACGTTGAAGCCCCAGCATTTT CASRGTLKPQHF
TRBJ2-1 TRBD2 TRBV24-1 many TGTGCCACGACTAGCGGGAGGACCAATGAGCAGTTCTTC CATTSGRTNEQFF
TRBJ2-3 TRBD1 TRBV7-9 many TGTGCCAGCTCACTTCCCCTCCCGGGACAGGTGGCAGATACGCAGTATTTT CASSLPLPGQVADTQYF
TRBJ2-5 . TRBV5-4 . TGTGCCAGCAGCTTGGACCTCAAAGAAGAGACCCAGTACTTC CASSLDLKEETQYF
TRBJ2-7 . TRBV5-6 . TGTGCCAGCAGCCTAGGATCGAGAGCCGAGCAGTACTTC CASSLGSRAEQYF
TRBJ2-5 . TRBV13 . TGTGCCAGCAGCTTAAAGGGGTACCAAGAGACCCAGTACTTC CASSLKGYQETQYF